A single sample is the source of the 24 T cell receptor beta chains below, sequenced in a study of OX40 agonist ivuxolimab in advanced cancers. The data were produced by immunoSEQ multiplex PCR, yet TCRdb's version contains in-frame clones alone and is incomplete. The sample lists tens of thousands of clones, 65% to 85% seen once, with approximately 5% in the top ten. The sequences come from CD4+ or CD8+ T cells sorted from blood, collected in a trial of the OX40 agonist ivuxolimab. The source is an adult with an advanced solid tumor such as melanoma, head and neck, liver or kidney cancer.

This clone was observed a handful of times. The rearrangement joins TRBV30 to TRBJ1-4; tentatively, D is TRBD1 (6 bases). V was trimmed by 8 bases and J by 4 bases, leaving 26 bases between them. This CDR3 has 17 residues. In germline, CDR1 is GTSNPN, CDR2 SVGIG (reference sequence). DNA of the CDR3: TGTGCCCGATCTGCCGGGACATCGGGAACTAATAATGAAAAACTGTTTTTT. Translation: CARSAGTSGTNNEKLFF.

This clone appeared many times. The chain links TRBV7-9 to TRBJ2-7, with D possibly TRBD2 on 6 matching bases. This CDR3 spans 12 amino acids. Germline V lookup: CDR1 SEHNR, CDR2 FQNEAQ (reference sequence). V was cut by 4 bases and J by 6 bases, with 10 bases left in between. CDR3 nucleotide sequence: TGTGCCAGCAGCTCGGACTACCGCGAGCAGTACTTC. Translated, it gives CASSSDYREQYF.

The gene calls are TRBV10-3 and TRBJ2-5; TRBD1 might be the D (5 bases). The length of the CDR3 is 18 residues. Germline V gene sequence: CDR1 ENHRY, CDR2 SYGVKD. Trimming removed 3 bases from V and 0 bases from J, with 20 bases in between. CDR3: CAISDSRASKGHQETQYF. The CDR3 nucleotides read TGTGCCATCAGTGACTCCCGGGCCTCAAAGGGGCACCAAGAGACCCAGTACTTC.

CDR3 protein: CASSPQSSSYEQYF. Written as DNA, the CDR3 is TGTGCCAGCAGCCCTCAGAGTTCCTCCTACGAGCAGTACTTC. The chain is built from TRBV7-2 and TRBJ2-7, with D unclear. With 5 bases removed from V and 0 bases from J, the gap between germline ends came to 11 bases. CDR3 length: 14 amino acids. Germline V gene sequence: CDR1 SGHTA, CDR2 FQGNSA. The whole variable domain, remainder taken from reference TRBV7-2 and TRBJ2-7, is GAGVSQSPSNKVTEKGKDVELRCDPISGHTALYWYRQSLGQGLEFLIYFQGNSAPDKSGLPSDRFSAERTGGSVSTLTIQRTQQEDSAVYLCASSPQSSSYEQYFGPGTRLTVT.

The chain has TRBV7-3 and TRBJ2-7; TRBD1 matches 10 bases. Losses at the gene ends were 2 bases for V and 2 bases for J; bases not matched to a gene: 0. The length of the CDR3 is 14 residues. The germline V gene encodes CDR1 SGHTA and CDR2 FQGTGA. The chain's CDR3 is CASSLGTGAYEQYF. The DNA for the CDR3 is TGTGCCAGCAGCTTAGGGACAGGGGCCTACGAGCAGTACTTC.

This chain's CDR3 is CASRGTQGTHGYTF. The DNA of the CDR3 is TGCGCCAGCAGGGGGACTCAGGGCACCCATGGCTACACCTTC. The chain employs TRBV23-1 and TRBJ1-2; TRBD1 is a possible D gene (5 bases). TRBV23-1 is an ORF, with its function uncertain. The V end was cut by 6 bases, the J end by 6 bases, with 17 bases between. The CDR3 totals 14 residues.

The gene calls are TRBV19 and TRBJ2-1; D is possibly TRBD1 or TRBD2 (5 bases each). The CDR3 runs to 12 residues. V gave up 7 bases and J gave up 5 bases, with 9 bases separating them. Germline V gene data show CDR1 as LNHDA and CDR2 as SQIVND (reference sequence). This CDR3 is CASMGPNNEQFF. Written as DNA, the CDR3 is TGTGCCAGTATGGGACCCAACAATGAGCAGTTCTTC.

The V call is TRBV5-6, the J call TRBJ2-3; 7 bases line up with TRBD1. Germline assignment: CDR1 SGHDT and CDR2 YYEEEE. V shed 2 bases, J shed 4 bases, and the junction held 7 bases outside the gene matches. The CDR3 has 15 residues. Written as DNA, the CDR3 is TGTGCCAGCAGCTTTATAGGGGGCGCCGCAGATACGCAGTATTTT. As protein: CASSFIGGAADTQYF.

V usage is TRBV18 and J usage is TRBJ1-3; weak D call: TRBD1 (6 bases). Germline V gene data show CDR1 as KGHSH and CDR2 as LQKENI. V lost 0 bases and J 0 bases, leaving 18 bases between the germline ends. The CDR3 covers 19 residues. CDR3: CASSPPVARGRYSGNTIYF. For the CDR3, the DNA is TGTGCCAGCTCACCACCGGTGGCCAGGGGCCGCTACTCTGGAAACACCATATATTTT.

The chain couples TRBV7-8 to TRBJ2-5, with 7 bases identical to TRBD2. The CDR3 consists of 16 residues. Germline CDR1 is SGHVS and CDR2 is FQNEAQ. J lost 2 bases, V lost 1 base, and 7 bases had no gene match. The CDR3 DNA follows: TGTGCCAGCAGCTTAGGACTAGCAGGGCGTCAAGAGACCCAGTACTTC. Translation gives CASSLGLAGRQETQYF.

J is TRBJ1-1 and V is TRBV18; tentative D call: TRBD1 (5 bases). The germline V gene encodes CDR1 KGHSH and CDR2 LQKENI. Between the trimmed V and J ends, which lost 3 bases and 8 bases, there was a span of 19 bases. This CDR3 contains 15 residues. CDR3 protein: CASSPRLGHAEEAFF. The CDR3 DNA follows: TGTGCCAGCTCACCTAGACTTGGACACGCTGAGGAAGCTTTCTTT.

The chain couples TRBV11-2 to TRBJ2-1; TRBD2 matches 8 bases. Germline values: CDR1 SGHAT, CDR2 FQNNGV. There are 15 residues in the CDR3. The V and J ends lost 1 base and 3 bases, in that order; junction bases with no gene match: 2. The CDR3 region has the DNA TGTGCCAGCAGCTTAGGGGCGGGGGGCTACAATGAGCAGTTCTTC. As protein: CASSLGAGGYNEQFF. Full variable domain (missing parts from reference TRBV11-2 and TRBJ2-1): EAGVAQSPRYKIIEKRQSVAFWCNPISGHATLYWYQQILGQGPKLLIQFQNNGVVDDSQLPKDRFSAERLKGVDSTLKIQPAKLEDSAVYLCASSLGAGGYNEQFFGPGTRLTVL.

The table lists this clone with a count of one. CDR3 protein: CASSVREGYQETQYF. The DNA of the CDR3 is TGTGCCAGCAGCGTGAGGGAGGGGTACCAAGAGACCCAGTACTTC. The J gene is TRBJ2-5, the V gene TRBV9; the match to TRBD2 covers 7 bases. CDR1 and CDR2 (germline): SGDLS, YYNGEE. The CDR3 has 15 residues. V lost 2 bases, J lost 0 bases, and 4 bases stayed unmatched.

This chain connects TRBV5-1 to TRBJ1-1; 10 positions match TRBD1. The CDR3 runs to 15 residues. With V trimmed by 4 bases and J by 3 bases, 6 bases remained unmatched. Per the germline V gene, CDR1 is SGHRS and CDR2 is YFSETQ. The CDR3 nucleotides read TGCGCCAGCAGCATAAGACAGGGGGCGGACACTGAAGCTTTCTTT. Amino acids: CASSIRQGADTEAFF.

V and J are TRBV19 and TRBJ1-2; D possibly corresponds to TRBD1 (5 bases). Germline CDR1 LNHDA, CDR2 SQIVND (reference sequence). The CDR3 sequence is 16 residues long. V lost 6 bases to trimming and J lost 5 bases, with 22 bases between them. This CDR3 reads CASRDRTEGSVYGYTF. As DNA, the CDR3 is TGTGCCAGTAGAGACCGGACGGAGGGGAGCGTGTATGGCTACACCTTC.

The CDR3, as DNA: TGCGCCAGCAGCCTGGTGGTTTTATCTGGGACTAATGAAAAACTGTTTTTT. Its translation: CASSLVVLSGTNEKLFF. This chain joins TRBV5-1 and TRBJ1-4; no clear D. The germline CDR1 and CDR2 sequences are SGHRS and YFSETQ. This CDR3 spans 17 amino acids. The V and J ends lost 4 bases and 2 bases respectively, with 18 bases between them.

This clone appeared a few times. The chain employs TRBV10-1 and TRBJ2-5; perhaps TRBD2 as D (5 bases). CDR3 length equals 14 residues. Per germline, CDR1 WNHNN and CDR2 SYGVQD (reference sequence). With 4 bases removed from V and 6 bases from J, the gap between germline ends came to 15 bases. The DNA of the CDR3 is TGCGCCAGCAGTGTAGGCGCGGGCAAAAAGACCCAGTACTTC. Protein sequence: CASSVGAGKKTQYF.

The J gene is TRBJ2-7, the V gene TRBV5-1; 11 bases match TRBD1. The trim removed 3 bases at V and 3 bases at J, leaving 5 bases unmatched. Germline-derived CDR1 and CDR2 are SGHRS and YFSETQ. This CDR3 comprises 15 residues. This chain's CDR3 is CASSSTGTGGYEQYF. The CDR3, as DNA: TGCGCCAGCAGCTCGACCGGGACAGGGGGCTACGAGCAGTACTTC.

This clone came up once. This CDR3 is also generated by other DNA sequences in the sample. For the CDR3, the DNA is TGTGCCAGCAGCTTAGTAGGGGGCGGCACTGAAGCTTTCTTT. Protein product: CASSLVGGGTEAFF. The chain is built from TRBV11-2 and TRBJ1-1; 7 bases are shared with TRBD1. Trimming removed 1 base from V and 4 bases from J; junction bases left unmatched: 3. CDR1 and CDR2 from the germline V gene are SGHAT and FQNNGV. CDR3 size: 14 residues.

The genes are TRBV9 and TRBJ2-6; the D gene could be TRBD1 or TRBD2 (5 bases each). There are 15 residues in the CDR3. V was clipped by 6 bases and J by 0 bases, with 10 bases between them. Germline CDR1 and CDR2: SGDLS and YYNGEE. The CDR3 DNA sequence: TGTGCCAGCAATAGGGGAGACTCTGGGGCCAACGTCCTGACTTTC. It encodes CASNRGDSGANVLTF.

The chain employs TRBV6-5 and TRBJ2-7, with D possibly being TRBD1 or TRBD2 (6 bases each). There are 14 residues in the CDR3. CDR1 is MNHEY and CDR2 is SVGAGI in the germline V gene. Trimming shortened V by 6 bases and J by 3 bases, and 15 bases separated the two germline ends. The CDR3 DNA sequence: TGTGCCAGCAGGCCCGGGGGCCGGGACTACGAGCAGTACTTC. Translation gives CASRPGGRDYEQYF.

The V and J genes are TRBV7-6 and TRBJ2-7, with no clear D. The CDR3 totals 15 residues. Germline V lookup: CDR1 SGHVS, CDR2 FNYEAQ. Deletions cut 5 bases from V and 7 bases from J, with 21 bases between. The CDR3 spells CASSRGRNALREQYF. DNA of the CDR3: TGTGCCAGCAGCCGAGGACGAAACGCCCTTCGGGAGCAGTACTTC.

The CDR3 loop is CASSLGTGALREAFF. The CDR3 DNA reads TGTGCCAGCAGCCTCGGGACAGGGGCCCTCCGAGAAGCTTTCTTT. The genes are TRBV7-2 and TRBJ1-1, with 10 bases aligning to TRBD1. V lost 5 bases to trimming and J lost 8 bases; unmatched junction nucleotides: 11. The CDR3 length is 15 residues. Germline loops: CDR1 SGHTA, CDR2 FQGNSA.

The chain has TRBV5-4 and TRBJ1-3; the D is unclear. Between the trimmed V and J ends, which lost 4 bases and 4 bases, there was a span of 12 bases. CDR3 length: 14 amino acids. CDR1 and CDR2 from the germline V gene are SGHNT and YYREEE (reference sequence). The CDR3 reads CASSTGLTGNTIYF. CDR3 sequence (DNA): TGTGCCAGCAGCACCGGACTGACCGGAAACACCATATATTTT.